Listed here are 20 T cell receptor beta chains from one sample, sequenced in a study of read filtering for tumor transcriptome and immune sequencing. Molecular barcoded adaptors covering alpha/delta and beta/gamma chains were used on approximately 400 ng RNA. MiXCR, run by TCRdb on the reads, gives a single entry per CDR3 protein. The sample lists more than 12,000 distinct CDR3 sequences, around 21% occurring once. Sequencing was performed on a population of CD138-negative cells sorted from bone marrow. Receptors originate from a donor aged 40 or over with multiple myeloma.

Of note for this clonotype: An end of the junction does not agree with germline; a read error may underlie this. The rearrangement uses TRBV12-3 or TRBV12-4 and TRBJ2-7; TRBD1 agrees at 7 bases. This CDR3 region has 13 residues. CDR3 coding DNA: TGTGGCAGCAGCCCGGGACAGAACTACGAGCAGTACTTC. Translation: CGSSPGQNYEQYF.

This chain connects TRBV11-2 to TRBJ2-5; the match to TRBD2 covers 11 bases. The CDR3 consists of 16 residues. V gave up 5 bases and J gave up 2 bases; unmatched junction bases: 7. CDR1 SGHAT and CDR2 FQNNGV come from the germline V gene. Here the CDR3 DNA reads TGTGCCAGCAGCGCGACTAGCGGGACTGGACAAGAGACCCAGTACTTC. Translated: CASSATSGTGQETQYF.

This clonotype appeared a few times. This may arise from a read error, as a much more abundant clone is one base away. The chain joins TRBV29-1 to TRBJ2-1; D is unresolved. Germline V gene lookup returns CDR1 SQVTM and CDR2 ANQGSEA. V gave up 7 bases and J gave up 9 bases, with 13 bases separating them. The CDR3 loop spans 11 amino acids. The CDR3 coding sequence is TGCAGCGCTGTCCGTTCGTCTGAGCAGTTCTTC. Residues: CSAVRSSEQFF.

This clonotype came up many times. This chain links TRBV5-1 with TRBJ1-4; no definite D call. This CDR3 region has 15 residues. Deletions cut 0 bases from V and 3 bases from J, with 9 bases between. Per germline, CDR1 SGHRS and CDR2 YFSETQ. The CDR3 sequence is CASSLDAMANEKLFF. The DNA for the CDR3 is TGCGCCAGCAGCTTGGACGCGATGGCTAATGAAAAACTGTTTTTT. The full variable domain, rest sourced from reference TRBV5-1 and TRBJ1-4, is KAGVTQTPRYLIKTRGQQVTLSCSPISGHRSVSWYQQTPGQGLQFLFEYFSETQRNKGNFPGRFSGRQFSNSRSEMNVSTLELGDSALYLCASSLDAMANEKLFFGSGTQLSVL.

The chain carries TRBV5-1 and TRBJ2-5; 7 bases agree with TRBD1. Germline CDR1 is SGHRS and CDR2 is YFSETQ. The CDR3 runs to 14 residues. V lost 3 bases to trimming and J lost 2 bases; unmatched junction nucleotides: 4. The CDR3 reads CASSYSTGQETQYF. The CDR3 DNA sequence: TGCGCCAGCAGCTATTCGACAGGGCAAGAGACCCAGTACTTC.

Only a few counts were recorded for this clonotype. The chain links TRBV5-6 to TRBJ2-7, with D perhaps given as TRBD1 or TRBD2 (5 bases each). The V gene lost 0 bases and the J gene lost 2 bases, with 15 bases spanning the gap. Germline CDR1 reads SGHDT; CDR2 reads YYEEEE. This CDR3 region has 16 residues. CDR3 sequence (DNA): TGTGCCAGCAGCTTGGTCGGGGACCTCCGGGCCTACGAGCAGTACTTC. Encoded protein: CASSLVGDLRAYEQYF.

As regards this clonotype: Likely a read error: the CDR3 ends without its conserved phenylalanine or tryptophan. The V and J genes are TRBV12-3 or TRBV12-4 and TRBJ1-1, with a tentative D call TRBD1 (5 bases). V was cut by 9 bases and J by 2 bases, with 19 bases left in between. The CDR3 sequence is 15 residues long. CDR3 DNA: TGTGCCAGTAGTGCGGTGCGCAGGGCAAACACTGAAGCTTTCTCT. Encoded protein: CASSAVRRANTEAFS.

Concerning this clonotype itself: A far larger clone is off by one base, so a read error is likely. The chain carries TRBV6-6 and TRBJ2-6; D is tentatively TRBD1 or TRBD2 (5 bases each). V gave up 0 bases and J gave up 4 bases, with 19 bases separating them. From germline, CDR1 is MNHNY and CDR2 SVGAGI (reference sequence). This CDR3 region has 19 residues. CDR3 coding DNA: TGTGCCAGCAGTTACTCTCCACGGGGCAGCCATCGGGGGGCCAACGTCCTGACTTTC. It yields the protein CASSYSPRGSHRGANVLTF.

This clonotype appeared many times. V is TRBV6-5 and J is TRBJ2-2; D may be TRBD2 (5 bases). The CDR3 has 15 residues. With 0 bases removed from V and 3 bases from J, the gap between germline ends came to 8 bases. Germline CDR1 and CDR2: MNHEY and SVGAGI. The CDR3 nucleotides are TGTGCCAGCAGTTACTCGACGGAGGACACCGGGGAGCTGTTTTTT. Its protein product is CASSYSTEDTGELFF.

This chain uses TRBV7-9 with TRBJ1-4; no definite D call. Germline loops: CDR1 SEHNR, CDR2 FQNEAQ (reference sequence). This CDR3 region has 11 residues. V was shortened by 3 bases and J by 8 bases, with 4 bases between the two germline ends. CDR3 in DNA: TGTGCCAGCAGCTTTGGAGAAAAACTGTTTTTT. Translating gives CASSFGEKLFF.

The rearrangement uses TRBV6-6 and TRBJ2-7; 11 bases are a match to TRBD1. Germline V gives CDR1 MNHNY, CDR2 SVGAGI (reference sequence). This CDR3 comprises 13 residues. The J segment lost 3 bases and the V segment lost 7 bases, leaving 2 bases of the junction unmatched. The chain's CDR3 is CASTGTGGYEQYF. The CDR3 DNA follows: TGTGCCAGCACAGGGACAGGGGGCTACGAGCAGTACTTC.

CDR3 sequence (DNA): TGTGCCAGCAGGGATTACAGGGATGTAGCTTTCTTT. Its protein is CASRDYRDVAFF. V usage is TRBV2 and J usage is TRBJ1-1; weak D call: TRBD1 (6 bases). Trimming took off 6 bases at V and 10 bases at J, with 15 bases between the two ends. The germline gives CDR1 SNHLY, CDR2 FYNNEI. The CDR3 totals 12 residues.

This clonotype has just a few counts. The chain joins TRBV12-3 or TRBV12-4 to TRBJ2-3; 9 bases are shared with TRBD2. The CDR3 length is 14 residues. Trimming cost V 6 bases and J 3 bases; bases outside gene matches: 4. CDR3 DNA: TGTGCCAGCAGCAAGCGGGAGGTTACAGATACGCAGTATTTT. Protein: CASSKREVTDTQYF.

A few counts support this clonotype. The genes are TRBV5-1 and TRBJ2-1; a weak D match, TRBD1 (6 bases). The V end lost 4 bases, the J end lost 7 bases, and 15 bases lay between the germline ends. The CDR3 length is 14 residues. From germline, CDR1 is SGHRS and CDR2 YFSETQ. This chain's CDR3 is CASSRGTPGNEQFF. CDR3 nucleotides: TGCGCCAGCAGCAGGGGGACGCCAGGGAATGAGCAGTTCTTC.

The chain recombines TRBV6-5 with TRBJ1-1; D is perhaps TRBD1 (6 bases). Between the trimmed V and J ends, which lost 1 base and 3 bases, there was a span of 12 bases. This CDR3 is built from 15 residues. Germline CDR1 and CDR2: MNHEY and SVGAGI. CDR3 loop: CASSYYRERDTEAFF. The CDR3 nucleotides read TGTGCCAGCAGTTACTACAGGGAGAGGGACACTGAAGCTTTCTTT.

This clonotype has at least ten counts. This chain links TRBV3-1 with TRBJ2-5; D not certain. The CDR3 spans 14 residues. Germline CDR1 LGHDT, CDR2 YNNKEL (reference sequence). V shed 0 bases and J shed 5 bases, with 10 bases lying between them. CDR3 nucleotides: TGTGCCAGCAGCCAAGATGTGGGTCCGGAGACCCAGTACTTC. Amino acid sequence: CASSQDVGPETQYF.

This clonotype was picked up a small number of times. CDR3 loop: CSADGRENTEAFF. The CDR3 DNA is TGCAGCGCCGACGGACGGGAGAACACTGAAGCTTTCTTT. The chain carries TRBV29-1 and TRBJ1-1; unclear D gene. Germline CDR1 and CDR2: SQVTM and ANQGSEA. CDR3 length: 13 amino acids. V lost 7 bases and J 1 base, leaving 13 bases between the germline ends.

This clonotype showed up many times. The V call is TRBV28, the J call TRBJ2-7; D gene unclear. The CDR3 is 16 residues long. CDR1 is MDHEN, CDR2 SYDVKM, per germline. The V end lost 6 bases, the J end lost 4 bases, and 22 bases lay between the germline ends. CDR3 DNA: TGTGCCAGCAGCCACTTCCACTCCACCCTGGGATACGAGCAGTACTTC. It yields the protein CASSHFHSTLGYEQYF.

This clonotype was detected only once. The genes are TRBV5-1 and TRBJ2-5, with D perhaps matching TRBD1 (5 bases). Trimming removed 0 bases at V and 2 bases at J, with 8 bases between. Looked up from germline, CDR1 is SGHRS and CDR2 is YFSETQ. The CDR3 runs to 14 residues. The CDR3 is CASSLVDRQETQYF. The CDR3 bases are TGCGCCAGCAGCTTGGTCGACAGACAAGAGACCCAGTACTTC.

CDR3 nucleotides: TGTGCCTGGAGCGCCCCCGACGGGGTTGAGCAGTACTTC. The encoded protein is CAWSAPDGVEQYF. The chain uses TRBV30 and TRBJ2-7; possibly TRBD2 for D (5 bases). Germline lookup yields CDR1 GTSNPN and CDR2 SVGIG (reference sequence). This CDR3 comprises 13 residues. V gave up 3 bases and J gave up 7 bases, with 16 bases separating them. Based on the CDR3 plus reference TRBV30 and TRBJ2-7, the full variable domain is SQTIHQWPATLVQPVGSPLSLECTVEGTSNPNLYWYRQAAGRGLQLLFYSVGIGQISSEVPQNLSASRPQDRQFILSSKKLLLSDSGFYLCAWSAPDGVEQYFGPGTRLTVT.